A single sample gave rise to the 21 T cell receptor beta chains below, sequenced in a study of T-cell memory formation after mild COVID-19. MiXCR, applied by TCRdb to the 5' RACE reads, yields one record per CDR3 protein. The sample contains 150,000 to 200,000 distinct CDR3 sequences, roughly 15% of which appear only once. Sequencing input: PBMCs or a T cell subset sorted from them (not recorded which). These receptors were collected from an adult woman who had mild COVID-19 (a few samples of this study predate the infection). Cell type and time point are not known.

The chain couples TRBV11-1 to TRBJ2-7; TRBD1 might be the D (6 bases). The V and J ends lost 5 bases and 6 bases respectively, with 17 bases between them. This CDR3 spans 14 amino acids. Germline V gene lookup returns CDR1 SGHAT and CDR2 FQDESV (reference sequence). This CDR3 reads CASSRRYTGSEQYF. The CDR3, as DNA: TGTGCCAGCAGCCGACGATATACAGGGAGCGAGCAGTACTTC.

This clonotype was counted many times. V usage is TRBV11-1 and J usage is TRBJ2-6, with D possibly being TRBD1 (6 bases). This CDR3 region has 17 residues. The V and J ends lost 5 bases and 1 base respectively, with 15 bases between them. From germline, CDR1 is SGHAT and CDR2 FQDESV (reference sequence). The CDR3 DNA is TGTGCCAGCAGCACGTCGGACAGTTCTTCTGGGGCCAACGTCCTGACTTTC. This codes for CASSTSDSSSGANVLTF. Based on the CDR3 plus reference TRBV11-1 and TRBJ2-6, the full variable domain is EAEVAQSPRYKITEKSQAVAFWCDPISGHATLYWYRQILGQGPELLVQFQDESVVDDSQLPKDRFSAERLKGVDSTLKIQPAELGDSAMYLCASSTSDSSSGANVLTFGAGSRLTVL.

In this sample, this clonotype turned up a few times. The chain recombines TRBV18 with TRBJ1-5, with D possibly matching TRBD1 (6 bases). The CDR3 runs to 13 residues. Germline assignment: CDR1 KGHSH and CDR2 LQKENI. Trimming took off 4 bases at V and 5 bases at J, with 9 bases between the two ends. The CDR3 spells CASSLNRDQPQHF. The CDR3 region has the DNA TGTGCCAGCTCACTGAACAGGGATCAGCCCCAGCATTTT.

In this sample, this clonotype turned up a few times. The rearrangement uses TRBV7-3 and TRBJ2-1; D is unclear. The CDR3 extends over 12 amino acids. Germline V gene data show CDR1 as SGHTA and CDR2 as FQGTGA. Trimming stripped 5 bases from V and 9 bases from J, with 11 bases between. CDR3 sequence reads: CASSPPLGEQFF. CDR3 sequence (DNA): TGTGCCAGCAGCCCCCCGCTCGGTGAGCAGTTCTTC.

The gene calls are TRBV7-9 and TRBJ1-1, with 9 positions matching TRBD1. The CDR3 runs 15 residues. V lost 3 bases to trimming and J lost 3 bases; unmatched junction nucleotides: 5. Germline CDR1 and CDR2: SEHNR and FQNEAQ (reference sequence). CDR3 in DNA: TGTGCCAGCAGCTTTTGGGACAGGGAGGACACTGAAGCTTTCTTT. Residues: CASSFWDREDTEAFF.

A few counts support this clonotype. This rearrangement joins TRBV29-1 to TRBJ2-6, with D maybe TRBD1 (8 bases). CDR1 is SQVTM and CDR2 is ANQGSEA in the germline V gene. Trimming cost V 4 bases and J 4 bases, with 20 bases left between them. The CDR3 contains 17 residues. Written as DNA, the CDR3 is TGCAGCGTTGCGGCGGTACAGGGGGGGTTCGGGGCCAACGTCCTGACTTTC. Protein: CSVAAVQGGFGANVLTF.

The chain carries TRBV24-1 and TRBJ2-6, with D uncertain. The CDR3 is made up of 14 amino acids. The V end was cut by 3 bases, the J end by 8 bases, with 10 bases between. The V gene's germline CDR1 is KGHDR and CDR2 SFDVKD. The CDR3 loop reads CATSDLDLPNVLTF. The CDR3 coding sequence is TGTGCCACCAGTGATCTTGACCTCCCCAACGTCCTGACTTTC.

This clonotype has a handful of counts. J is TRBJ1-2 and V is TRBV29-1; 8 bases match TRBD1. This CDR3 has 12 residues. Germline values: CDR1 SQVTM, CDR2 ANQGSEA. V lost 7 bases and J lost 3; bases outside the gene matches: 4. The CDR3 nucleotides are TGCAGCGCAACGGGACAGGACTATGGCTACACCTTC. Amino acid sequence: CSATGQDYGYTF.

This clonotype was counted a few times. This chain joins TRBV7-3 and TRBJ2-1; 7 bases map to TRBD2. The ends lost 5 bases at V and 2 bases at J; junction bases unmatched: 9. The CDR3 is 16 residues long. CDR1 SGHTA and CDR2 FQGTGA come from the germline V gene. CDR3 sequence: CASSREAGRAYNEQFF. The CDR3 DNA follows: TGTGCCAGCAGCAGGGAAGCGGGAAGGGCCTACAATGAGCAGTTCTTC.

This clonotype was counted between two and nine times. This chain's CDR3 is CASSTPKGARDTEAFF. Here the CDR3 DNA reads TGTGCCAGCAGCACGCCTAAGGGGGCCCGGGACACTGAAGCTTTCTTT. The chain recombines TRBV7-6 with TRBJ1-1; TRBD1 agrees at 7 bases. This CDR3 comprises 16 residues. Germline V gives CDR1 SGHVS, CDR2 FNYEAQ. V lost 5 bases and J lost 3; bases outside the gene matches: 12.

The V call is TRBV30, the J call TRBJ1-1, with D tentatively TRBD1 (6 bases). Germline CDR1 and CDR2: GTSNPN and SVGIG (reference sequence). The CDR3 covers 12 residues. The V and J ends lost 2 bases and 3 bases respectively, with 7 bases between them. The DNA of the CDR3 is TGTGCCTGGAGTAGGGGGGACACTGAAGCTTTCTTT. Protein product: CAWSRGDTEAFF. Combining the CDR3 with reference TRBV30 and TRBJ1-1 gives the whole variable domain SQTIHQWPATLVQPVGSPLSLECTVEGTSNPNLYWYRQAAGRGLQLLFYSVGIGQISSEVPQNLSASRPQDRQFILSSKKLLLSDSGFYLCAWSRGDTEAFFGQGTRLTVV.

The rearrangement links TRBV6-5 to TRBJ2-2; 11 bases agree with TRBD2. Per germline, CDR1 MNHEY and CDR2 SVGAGI. CDR3 length equals 16 residues. V was clipped by 4 bases and J by 5 bases; unmatched bases: 6. The CDR3 here is CASSSQGLAETGELFF. CDR3 in DNA: TGTGCCAGCAGTTCTCAGGGACTAGCGGAGACCGGGGAGCTGTTTTTT.

This clonotype has a handful of counts. This rearrangement joins TRBV5-1 to TRBJ2-3; no reliable D call. Germline assignment: CDR1 SGHRS and CDR2 YFSETQ. The V end lost 5 bases, the J end lost 4 bases, and 14 bases lay between the germline ends. The CDR3 loop spans 14 amino acids. CDR3 loop: CASSPSSRPDTQYF. CDR3 coding DNA: TGCGCCAGCAGTCCCAGTTCTCGCCCAGATACGCAGTATTTT.

This clonotype was seen more than once but under ten times. The gene calls are TRBV5-1 and TRBJ2-7, with D possibly matching TRBD1 (8 bases). Looked up from germline, CDR1 is SGHRS and CDR2 is YFSETQ. Trimming removed 7 bases from V and 0 bases from J, with 20 bases in between. The length of the CDR3 is 16 residues. CDR3 coding DNA: TGCGCCAGCGGGACAGGACTAGAGGCGGGCTCCTACGAGCAGTACTTC. This encodes CASGTGLEAGSYEQYF.

Comments on this clonotype: Germline and junction disagree at one end, which may indicate a read error. The chain employs TRBV5-5 and TRBJ2-4; D is uncertain. Germline lookup yields CDR1 SGHKS and CDR2 YYEKEE (reference sequence). The CDR3 loop spans 14 amino acids. In DNA form, the CDR3 reads TGTGCCAGCACCTTGGACGTAGCCAAAAACATTCAGTACTTC. It encodes CASTLDVAKNIQYF.

In its sample, this clonotype was seen a few times. This chain links TRBV9 with TRBJ2-1; weak D call: TRBD2 (5 bases). V was clipped by 4 bases and J by 4 bases, with 12 bases between them. Germline V gives CDR1 SGDLS, CDR2 YYNGEE. There are 14 residues in the CDR3. The DNA of the CDR3 is TGTGCCAGCAGCCTGACCGGGGTATACAATGAGCAGTTCTTC. Protein: CASSLTGVYNEQFF.

This clonotype was detected only a few times. This chain links TRBV11-2 with TRBJ2-5; unclear D gene. CDR3 size: 14 residues. V dropped 3 bases and J dropped 5 bases, with 13 bases sitting between them. CDR1 is SGHAT, CDR2 FQNNGV, per germline. The CDR3 loop is CASSLGDWVETQYF. The CDR3 DNA reads TGTGCCAGCAGCTTGGGCGACTGGGTCGAGACCCAGTACTTC.

In this sample, this clonotype turned up a few times. This chain joins TRBV3-1 and TRBJ1-1; 7 bases align to TRBD1. The CDR3 consists of 14 residues. The germline V gene has CDR1 LGHDT and CDR2 YNNKEL (reference sequence). Germline trimming cut 8 bases from V and 2 bases from J; bases unmatched to any gene: 8. The CDR3 DNA reads TGTGCCAGCGGCTACAGGGGAGTAAACACTGAAGCTTTCTTT. Protein sequence: CASGYRGVNTEAFF.

The V call is TRBV11-1, the J call TRBJ2-2; a possible D gene is TRBD1 (6 bases). Germline loops: CDR1 SGHAT, CDR2 FQDESV (reference sequence). The CDR3 spans 16 residues. Trimming pared 5 bases from V and 0 bases from J, leaving 13 bases between. CDR3 loop: CASSRVGAANTGELFF. CDR3 DNA sequence: TGTGCCAGCAGCCGAGTGGGGGCCGCGAACACCGGGGAGCTGTTTTTT. The complete variable domain, with remaining parts taken from reference TRBV11-1 and TRBJ2-2, reads EAEVAQSPRYKITEKSQAVAFWCDPISGHATLYWYRQILGQGPELLVQFQDESVVDDSQLPKDRFSAERLKGVDSTLKIQPAELGDSAMYLCASSRVGAANTGELFFGEGSRLTVL.

The chain has TRBV4-3 and TRBJ1-1; D is ambiguous. The germline V and J ends were trimmed by 0 bases and 1 base, with 6 bases remaining between them. This CDR3 contains 14 residues. Germline V gene lookup returns CDR1 LGHNA and CDR2 YSLEER. The CDR3 loop is CASSQDWQNTEAFF. CDR3 bases: TGCGCCAGCAGCCAAGATTGGCAGAACACTGAAGCTTTCTTT.

In this sample, this clonotype turned up a few times. This chain connects TRBV7-6 to TRBJ2-3; D is possibly TRBD1 (5 bases). This CDR3 region has 12 residues. CDR1 SGHVS and CDR2 FNYEAQ come from the germline V gene. The germline V and J ends were trimmed by 6 bases and 3 bases, with 7 bases remaining between them. CDR3 in DNA: TGTGCCAGCAGTCGGACAACAGATACGCAGTATTTT. It specifies CASSRTTDTQYF.